The entry below gives a single TCR beta chain sequence along with its context. V shed 0 bases and J 2 bases; nucleotides not matched to a gene: 0. The germline V gene has CDR1 KGHSH and CDR2 LQKENI. The CDR3 covers 15 residues. These data are taken from a study of T cell repertoires in aging, cancer and after chemotherapy. Study context: Donors were grouped into six age bands spanning 30 or younger through 70 or older.

Multiplex touch-down PCR with TRB-A/B primers amplified rearranged V-D-J TRB sequences. TCRdb reprocessed the multiplex PCR reads via MiXCR and lists one record per CDR3 protein. The data show 1,300 to 1,500 distinct CDR3 sequences, 60% seen once. Amplification of TCR beta used genomic DNA extracted from peripheral blood. The receptor was derived from a human donor with a blood cancer. The sequenced material came from blood. J is TRBJ2-1 and V is TRBV18; 8 nucleotides match TRBD1. CDR3 protein: CASSPPGQAYNEQFF. The CDR3 DNA reads TGTGCCAGCTCACCACCGGGACAGGCCTACAATGAGCAGTTCTTC.